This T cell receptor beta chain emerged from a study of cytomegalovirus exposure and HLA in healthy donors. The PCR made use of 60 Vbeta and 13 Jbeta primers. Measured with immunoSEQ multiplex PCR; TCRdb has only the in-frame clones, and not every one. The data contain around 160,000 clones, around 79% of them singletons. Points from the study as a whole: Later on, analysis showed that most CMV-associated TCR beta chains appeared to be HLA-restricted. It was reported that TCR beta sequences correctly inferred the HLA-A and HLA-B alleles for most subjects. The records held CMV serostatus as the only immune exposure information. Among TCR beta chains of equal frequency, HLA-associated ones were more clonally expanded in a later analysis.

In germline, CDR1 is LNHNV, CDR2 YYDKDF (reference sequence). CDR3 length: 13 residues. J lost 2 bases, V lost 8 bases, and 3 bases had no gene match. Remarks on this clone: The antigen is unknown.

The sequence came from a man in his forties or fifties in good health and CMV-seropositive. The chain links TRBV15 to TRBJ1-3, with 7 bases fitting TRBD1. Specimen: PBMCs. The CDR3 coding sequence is TGTGCCACCCAAGGGACAGCTGGAAACACCATATATTTT. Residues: CATQGTAGNTIYF.